The 12 T cell receptor beta chains in this list originate from one sample, sequenced in a study of shared clonotypes between healthy human individuals. Libraries were prepared by immunoSEQ multiplex PCR; TCRdb keeps only in-frame clonotypes and omits some of them. The sample consists of some 660,000 clones, around three quarters of them appearing once. The sample was memory CD4+ T cells sorted from blood. Documented subset: CD45RA-negative fraction. The receptors shown here come from a woman in her twenties or thirties in good health.

This chain uses TRBV5-6 with TRBJ2-1; 9 bases agree with TRBD2. Germline loops: CDR1 SGHDT, CDR2 YYEEEE. J gave up 4 bases and V 1 base, and 6 bases lay outside the gene matches. The CDR3 has 16 residues. DNA of the CDR3: TGTGCCAGCAGCTTGCTGCCTAGCGGGAATTACAATGAGCAGTTCTTC. It is translated as CASSLLPSGNYNEQFF. The variable domain in full, completed from reference TRBV5-6 and TRBJ2-1, reads DAGVTQSPTHLIKTRGQQVTLRCSPKSGHDTVSWYQQALGQGPQFIFQYYEEEERQRGNFPDRFSGHQFPNYSSELNVNALLLGDSALYLCASSLLPSGNYNEQFFGPGTRLTVL.

Concerning this clone itself: The identical CDR3 is also encoded by other nucleotide sequences in the sample. The chain uses TRBV11-2 and TRBJ2-1; D uncertain. Trimming pared 1 base from V and 4 bases from J, leaving 5 bases between. Germline CDR1 is SGHAT and CDR2 is FQNNGV. This CDR3 has 13 amino acids. CDR3 coding DNA: TGTGCCAGCAGCTTAGCCCTATACAATGAGCAGTTCTTC. It encodes CASSLALYNEQFF.

The chain has TRBV7-7 and TRBJ1-3, with D unresolved. Germline V lookup: CDR1 SSHAT, CDR2 FNYEAQ (reference sequence). This CDR3 is built from 16 residues. The germline V and J ends were trimmed by 5 bases and 3 bases, with 17 bases remaining between them. The CDR3 protein is CASSPQIGKSGNTIYF. Written as DNA, the CDR3 is TGTGCCAGCAGCCCCCAAATAGGGAAGAGTGGAAACACCATATATTTT.

This clone was seen only a few times. The chain employs TRBV28 and TRBJ2-7, with D uncertain. CDR3 length: 12 amino acids. The V and J ends lost 5 bases and 5 bases respectively, with 10 bases between them. From germline, CDR1 is MDHEN and CDR2 SYDVKM. CDR3 bases: TGTGCCAGCAGTCCCCCTTTCCACGAGCAGTACTTC. Protein: CASSPPFHEQYF.

This chain joins TRBV25-1 and TRBJ2-1; 10 nucleotides match TRBD2. The junction had 6 bases not matched to a gene; V was cut back by 4 bases and J by 3 bases. The germline CDR1 and CDR2 sequences are MGHDK and SYGVNS. The CDR3 has 16 amino acids. CDR3 nucleotide sequence: TGTGCCAGCAGTGGCGGCCCTAGCGGGGGCTACAATGAGCAGTTCTTC. Amino acid sequence: CASSGGPSGGYNEQFF.

The genes are TRBV19 and TRBJ2-7, with 7 bases identical to TRBD1. The CDR3 consists of 15 residues. CDR1 LNHDA and CDR2 SQIVND come from the germline V gene (reference sequence). Trimming took 5 bases from V and 3 from J; bases not matched to a gene: 10. CDR3 sequence reads: CASSDGDSLSYEQYF. Written as DNA, the CDR3 is TGTGCCAGTAGTGACGGGGACAGCCTGAGCTACGAGCAGTACTTC.

This clone was seen a handful of times. V is TRBV28 and J is TRBJ2-3; 9 nucleotides line up with TRBD2. Germline CDR1 MDHEN, CDR2 SYDVKM. This CDR3 is built from 16 residues. Trimming cost V 5 bases and J 2 bases; bases outside gene matches: 8. As DNA, the CDR3 is TGTGCCAGCAGTCCCCATAGCGGGGGCAACACAGATACGCAGTATTTT. Translated, it gives CASSPHSGGNTDTQYF.

This chain connects TRBV14 to TRBJ2-2, with TRBD2 as a possible D gene (6 bases). CDR1 is SGHDN, CDR2 FVKESK, per germline. This CDR3 has 13 amino acids. The V end lost 4 bases, the J end lost 6 bases, and 9 bases lay between the germline ends. Here the CDR3 DNA reads TGTGCCAGCAGCCCGGGGGTGTCCGGGGAGCTGTTTTTT. Amino acid sequence: CASSPGVSGELFF.

The chain links TRBV27 to TRBJ2-7, with D possibly called TRBD1 or TRBD2 (6 bases each). The CDR3 consists of 12 residues. Germline V CDR1 and CDR2: MNHEY, SMNVEV (reference sequence). The germline V and J ends were trimmed by 8 bases and 6 bases, with 14 bases remaining between them. The CDR3 sequence: CASGKQGLEQYF. CDR3 coding DNA: TGTGCCAGCGGAAAACAGGGACTCGAGCAGTACTTC.

The chain employs TRBV29-1 and TRBJ1-1; D uncertain. Germline values: CDR1 SQVTM, CDR2 ANQGSEA. The CDR3 extends over 13 amino acids. Trimming cost V 0 bases and J 4 bases, with 9 bases left between them. The CDR3 is CSVEDEATTEAFF. The CDR3, as DNA: TGCAGCGTTGAAGATGAGGCCACCACTGAAGCTTTCTTT.

V and J are TRBV5-1 and TRBJ2-5; TRBD2 matches at 8 bases. Germline V gives CDR1 SGHRS, CDR2 YFSETQ. The CDR3 runs 14 residues. The V gene end was trimmed by 3 bases and the J gene end by 5 bases; junction bases not matched to a gene: 6. CDR3 coding DNA: TGCGCCAGCAGCTCCGGGAGGGCCGGGGAGACCCAGTACTTC. Translating gives CASSSGRAGETQYF.

This chain connects TRBV7-7 to TRBJ2-7, with TRBD2 matching over 9 bases. CDR1 and CDR2 from the germline V gene are SSHAT and FNYEAQ (reference sequence). The CDR3 extends over 15 amino acids. V trimming: 3 bases; J trimming: 3 bases; junction bases outside the gene matches: 6. The CDR3 region is CASSLGSGSIYEQYF. The CDR3 DNA reads TGTGCCAGCAGCTTGGGTAGCGGGAGTATCTACGAGCAGTACTTC.